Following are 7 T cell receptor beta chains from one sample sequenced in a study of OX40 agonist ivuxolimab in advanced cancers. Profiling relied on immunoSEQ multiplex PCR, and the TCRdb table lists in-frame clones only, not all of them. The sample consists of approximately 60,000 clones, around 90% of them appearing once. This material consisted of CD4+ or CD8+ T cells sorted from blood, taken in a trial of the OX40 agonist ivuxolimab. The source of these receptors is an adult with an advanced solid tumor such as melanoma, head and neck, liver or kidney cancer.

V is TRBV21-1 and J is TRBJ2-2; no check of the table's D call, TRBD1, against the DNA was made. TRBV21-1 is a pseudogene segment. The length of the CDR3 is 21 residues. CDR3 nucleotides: TGTGCCAGCAGCAAATGGGACTTCGGCCGGGACAGGGGCCGCAACACCGGGGAGCTGTTTTTT. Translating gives CASSKWDFGRDRGRNTGELFF.

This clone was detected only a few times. CDR3 bases: TGTGCCACCAGCAGGGTACTACGGGAGACCCAGTACTTC. Translating gives CATSRVLRETQYF. The V gene is TRBV15, the J gene TRBJ2-5; D is ambiguous. The CDR3 spans 13 residues. The V and J ends lost 3 bases and 5 bases respectively, with 10 bases between them. The germline CDR1 and CDR2 sequences are LNHNV and YYDKDF (reference sequence).

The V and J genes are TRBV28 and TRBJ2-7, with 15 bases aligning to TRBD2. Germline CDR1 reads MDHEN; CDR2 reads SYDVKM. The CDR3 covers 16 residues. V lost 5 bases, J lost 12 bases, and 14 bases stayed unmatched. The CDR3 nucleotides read TGTGCCAGCAGTGACGGACTAGCGGGAGGGGGCAGAGTATGGTACTTC. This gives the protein CASSDGLAGGGRVWYF.

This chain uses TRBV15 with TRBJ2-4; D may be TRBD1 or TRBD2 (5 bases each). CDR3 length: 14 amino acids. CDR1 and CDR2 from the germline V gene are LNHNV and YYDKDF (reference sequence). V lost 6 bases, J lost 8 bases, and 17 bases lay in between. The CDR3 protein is CATRQTGRGDIQYF. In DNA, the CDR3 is TGTGCCACCAGGCAAACCGGCCGAGGGGACATTCAGTACTTC.

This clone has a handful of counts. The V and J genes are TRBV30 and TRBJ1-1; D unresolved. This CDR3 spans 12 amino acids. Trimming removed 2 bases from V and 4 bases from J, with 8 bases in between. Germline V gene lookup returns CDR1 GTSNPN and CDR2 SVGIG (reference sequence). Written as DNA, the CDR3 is TGTGCCTGGAGTAGGAGCGGCACTGAAGCTTTCTTT. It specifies CAWSRSGTEAFF.

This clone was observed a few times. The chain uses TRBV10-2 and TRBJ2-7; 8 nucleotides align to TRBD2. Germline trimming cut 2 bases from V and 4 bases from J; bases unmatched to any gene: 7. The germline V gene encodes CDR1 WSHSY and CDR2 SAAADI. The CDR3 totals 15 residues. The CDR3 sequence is CASSEGTGGQYEQYF. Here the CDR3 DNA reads TGCGCCAGCAGTGAGGGAACGGGAGGGCAATACGAGCAGTACTTC.

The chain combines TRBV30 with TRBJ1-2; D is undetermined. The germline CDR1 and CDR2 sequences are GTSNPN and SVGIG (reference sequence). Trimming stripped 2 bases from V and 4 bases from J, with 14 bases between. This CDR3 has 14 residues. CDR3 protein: CAWSTRMGTYGYTF. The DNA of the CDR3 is TGTGCCTGGAGTACAAGGATGGGAACCTATGGCTACACCTTC.